This TCR beta chain originates from a study of T-cell reconstitution after alpha-beta-depleted transplantation in children. Study-wide results and limits: Recipient T cells and thymic progenitors that survived were the source of the high TCRbeta diversity seen at day 60 in some patients. Expanded clones from the graft, numbering several hundred, reportedly supplied alpha-beta T cells about two months after transplant. Among T cells one year after transplant, newly produced cells accounted for most counts and diversity.

Comment on this clonotype: As yet, its antigen is unknown.

Using unique molecular identifiers, the investigators prepared the TCRbeta library. TCRdb re-analysed the PCR reads in MiXCR, keeping a single row per CDR3 protein. The data contain around 230,000 distinct CDR3 sequences, more than 15% of them singletons. The CDR3 loop spans 13 amino acids. The V and J ends lost 1 base and 7 bases respectively, with 11 bases between them. Looked up from germline, CDR1 is SGHAT and CDR2 is FQNNGV. The genes are TRBV11-2 and TRBJ2-7; D unclear. The TCR comes from a male patient aged 2-9 years who had a stem cell transplant for acute lymphoblastic leukemia, so the T cells may come from the graft donor. Sequenced here: PBMCs, mostly from graft donor cells, sampled 360 days after TCRalphabeta/CD19-depleted stem cell transplant. The CDR3 DNA reads as TGTGCCAGCAGCTTAGGGTTTGGGATGGAGCAGTACTTC. Translating gives CASSLGFGMEQYF.